The clone carrying this T cell receptor (beta chain) was picked up a small number of times. V shed 5 bases, J shed 3 bases, and the junction held 4 bases outside the gene matches. The germline gives CDR1 SGHRS, CDR2 YFSETQ. The CDR3 is 14 residues long. The source of the sample is a study of blood T cell repertoires in COVID-19. Study background: The study drew acute and convalescent COVID-19 samples from the United States, Italy and Spain. PBMCs, B-cell-depleted T cells, or T cells were the source of the cDNA or gDNA that made up the material.

Original processing methods: Reference gene primer amplification in the assay estimated nucleated cell counts. Using immunoSEQ multiplex PCR, the repertoire was profiled, and TCRdb retains in-frame clones only, with some absent. V and J calls and clone size follow that table, whereas D and trimming were derived from the DNA. The repertoire holds roughly 200,000 clones, with 80% to 90% as singletons. The sequence was collected from a woman younger than 30 who had recovered from COVID-19. The gene calls are TRBV5-1 and TRBJ1-5; 8 bases fit TRBD1. The sample consisted of peripheral blood. This CDR3 reads CASSSGQANQPQHF. CDR3 bases: TGCGCCAGCAGTTCGGGACAGGCCAATCAGCCCCAGCATTTT.